The text below deals with one TCR beta chain. Its antigen is currently unknown. The data derive from a study of OX40 agonist ivuxolimab in advanced cancers. Profiled with immunoSEQ multiplex PCR; TCRdb holds only in-frame clones, not every one. The sample lists 55,000 to 75,000 clones; 91% were seen once. Findings of the study overall: Relative to CD4+ cells, CD8+ T cells on average had more expanded clones.

Blood sampling took place at baseline, cycle 4 day 1, and cycle 7 day 1. The V and J ends lost 3 bases and 6 bases respectively, with 10 bases between them. CDR3 length equals 12 residues. Germline CDR1 reads SGHDT; CDR2 reads YYEEEE. This rearrangement joins TRBV5-6 to TRBJ2-7, with D possibly called TRBD1 or TRBD2 (6 bases each). This TCR was recovered from an adult with an advanced solid tumor such as melanoma, head and neck, liver or kidney cancer. Sequenced material: CD4+ or CD8+ T cells sorted from blood, taken in a trial of the OX40 agonist ivuxolimab. CDR3 sequence reads: CASSSGGAEQYF. The CDR3 DNA follows: TGTGCCAGCAGCTCCGGGGGCGCCGAGCAGTACTTC.